These 32 T cell receptor beta chains were all obtained from the same sample, sequenced in a study of CD8 T cells in Susac syndrome (dated by TCRdb to about 2019). Libraries were made using the immunoSEQ multiplex PCR assay. RNA was extracted using the RNeasy kit, and about 0.45 to 1 microgram was reverse transcribed with random hexamers. TCRdb passed the public sequencing reads through fastp at Q25 and MiXCR, retaining productive beta sequences. Rows with a matching CDR3 protein are joined into one entry that keeps the most common DNA and genes. For this sample there are over 350,000 distinct CDR3 sequences; roughly 85% appear just once. In total, the top ten clones hold about 0.12% of the sample. Specimen: CD8+ T cells from PBMCs. Receptors were obtained from a human donor with multiple sclerosis.

The chain couples TRBV4-1 to TRBJ1-4, with 9 bases lining up with TRBD1. Trimming at V came to 4 bases and at J to 6 bases, leaving 3 bases not matched to a gene. Looked up from germline, CDR1 is MGHRA and CDR2 is YSYEKL. This CDR3 comprises 14 residues. CDR3 sequence reads: CASSPRTGDEKLFF. CDR3 DNA sequence: TGCGCCAGCAGCCCGCGGACAGGGGATGAAAAACTGTTTTTT.

This clonotype showed up just once. The chain joins TRBV20-1 to TRBJ2-1, with TRBD2 matching 12 bases. CDR1 is DFQATT and CDR2 is SNEGSKA in the germline V gene (reference sequence). This CDR3 spans 16 amino acids. The J segment lost 4 bases and the V segment lost 0 bases, leaving 4 bases of the junction unmatched. CDR3 residues: CSARDGTSGRYNEQFF. CDR3 bases: TGCAGTGCTAGAGACGGAACTAGCGGGAGGTACAATGAGCAGTTCTTC.

The rearrangement links TRBV6-5 to TRBJ2-5; 8 bases match TRBD1. Germline V gives CDR1 MNHEY, CDR2 SVGAGI. The trim removed 1 base at V and 1 base at J, leaving 5 bases unmatched. The CDR3 has 16 amino acids. CDR3 region: CASSYWTGPLQETQYF. The CDR3 DNA reads TGTGCCAGCAGTTACTGGACAGGGCCCCTCCAAGAGACCCAGTACTTC.

This clonotype appeared once. The chain's CDR3 is CASSFGELSLEQYF. The CDR3 bases are TGTGCCAGTAGTTTTGGGGAGTTATCCCTCGAGCAGTACTTC. The gene calls are TRBV19 and TRBJ2-7, with D perhaps matching TRBD2 (5 bases). V lost 5 bases to trimming and J lost 6 bases, with 17 bases between them. The CDR3 has 14 amino acids. The germline CDR1 and CDR2 sequences are LNHDA and SQIVND (reference sequence).

This rearrangement joins TRBV4-1 to TRBJ2-7, with no clear D. Trimming removed 1 base at V and 4 bases at J, with 8 bases between. The length of the CDR3 is 13 residues. Germline CDR1 is MGHRA and CDR2 is YSYEKL. CDR3 sequence (DNA): TGCGCCAGCAGCCAAGTGAAGGGTTACGAGCAGTACTTC. It is translated as CASSQVKGYEQYF.

This chain connects TRBV12-5 to TRBJ1-3, with a possible D match to TRBD1 (6 bases). Trimming took 3 bases from V and 1 from J, leaving 16 bases between them. Germline CDR1 and CDR2: LGHNT and FRNRAP. The CDR3 runs 17 residues. The CDR3 nucleotides are TGTGCTAGTGGTTTTATCCTGGACAGCTTATCTGGAAACACCATATATTTT. It specifies CASGFILDSLSGNTIYF.

This clonotype was counted between two and nine times. CDR3 DNA: TGCGCCAGCAGCCAGGAGACAGAGGGGCCAGATACGCAGTATTTT. Translating gives CASSQETEGPDTQYF. The genes are TRBV4-1 and TRBJ2-3, with D possibly being TRBD1 or TRBD2 (5 bases each). This CDR3 spans 15 amino acids. The germline V gene has CDR1 MGHRA and CDR2 YSYEKL. Trimming removed 3 bases from V and 4 bases from J, with 14 bases in between.

The chain has TRBV19 and TRBJ1-1; D not resolved. Germline V gene sequence: CDR1 LNHDA, CDR2 SQIVND (reference sequence). V was clipped by 4 bases and J by 3 bases, with 15 bases between them. The CDR3 runs to 15 residues. CDR3 protein: CASSSYVTVDTEAFF. CDR3 coding DNA: TGTGCCAGTAGTAGCTATGTGACGGTGGACACTGAAGCTTTCTTT.

V gene TRBV27 combines with J gene TRBJ2-7; D perhaps matches TRBD1 (7 bases). V was shortened by 4 bases and J by 0 bases, with 10 bases between the two germline ends. Germline V gives CDR1 MNHEY, CDR2 SMNVEV (reference sequence). CDR3 length equals 14 residues. CDR3 region: CASSWRGPSYEQYF. In DNA, the CDR3 is TGTGCCAGCAGTTGGAGGGGGCCCTCCTACGAGCAGTACTTC.

This chain connects TRBV2 to TRBJ2-1, with a possible D match to TRBD1 (8 bases). Trimming left V 7 bases short and J 7 bases short, with 20 bases between. This CDR3 contains 15 residues. The germline V gene encodes CDR1 SNHLY and CDR2 FYNNEI. Written as DNA, the CDR3 is TGTGCCAGCATAATATGGCACAGGGGGGGAAATGAGCAGTTCTTC. Residues: CASIIWHRGGNEQFF. The variable domain in full, with the rest retrieved from reference TRBV2 and TRBJ2-1, is EPEVTQTPSHQVTQMGQEVILRCVPISNHLYFYWYRQILGQKVEFLVSFYNNEISEKSEIFDDQFSVERPDGSNFTLKIRSTKLEDSAMYFCASIIWHRGGNEQFFGPGTRLTVL.

The chain combines TRBV19 with TRBJ2-3; 7 nucleotides match TRBD1. The CDR3 has 12 residues. The J segment lost 9 bases and the V segment lost 5 bases, leaving 5 bases of the junction unmatched. Germline V gene lookup returns CDR1 LNHDA and CDR2 SQIVND (reference sequence). The CDR3 DNA follows: TGTGCCAGTAGTGACACAGGGGACACGCAGTATTTT. Its protein is CASSDTGDTQYF. Full variable domain (missing parts from reference TRBV19 and TRBJ2-3): DGGITQSPKYLFRKEGQNVTLSCEQNLNHDAMYWYRQDPGQGLRLIYYSQIVNDFQKGDIAEGYSVSREKKESFPLTVTSAQKNPTAFYLCASSDTGDTQYFGPGTRLTVL.

This chain joins TRBV6-5 and TRBJ2-3; D might be TRBD1 (6 bases). The CDR3 length is 12 residues. V shed 6 bases and J shed 11 bases, with 15 bases lying between them. Germline V gene sequence: CDR1 MNHEY, CDR2 SVGAGI. The CDR3 coding sequence is TGTGCCAGCAGCCCTAACAGGGTTATGCAGTATTTT. Translating gives CASSPNRVMQYF.

The chain links TRBV2 to TRBJ2-7; D tentatively fits TRBD1 or TRBD2 (6 bases each). The germline gives CDR1 SNHLY, CDR2 FYNNEI. The CDR3 consists of 13 residues. Trimming removed 8 bases at V and 5 bases at J, with 16 bases between. CDR3 sequence (DNA): TGTGCCAGCCAGGCCCGGGGGCCCCACGAGCAGTACTTC. It specifies CASQARGPHEQYF.

This clonotype was counted a single time. This rearrangement joins TRBV18 to TRBJ2-1; 8 bases fit TRBD1. The CDR3 extends over 18 amino acids. The J segment lost 14 bases and the V segment lost 4 bases, leaving 25 bases of the junction unmatched. CDR1 is KGHSH, CDR2 LQKENI, per germline. The CDR3 region is CASSREQGDRIHTMREFF. In DNA, the CDR3 is TGTGCCAGCTCACGAGAACAGGGGGATCGAATCCATACAATGCGGGAGTTCTTC.

The V and J genes are TRBV5-6 and TRBJ2-5; D gene ambiguous. Germline V gene data show CDR1 as SGHDT and CDR2 as YYEEEE. The CDR3 sequence is 13 residues long. Trimming took 3 bases from V and 3 from J, leaving 9 bases between them. This CDR3 is CASSSAWEETQYF. The CDR3 DNA sequence: TGTGCCAGCAGCTCCGCTTGGGAAGAGACCCAGTACTTC.

This clonotype came up once. The rearrangement joins TRBV27 to TRBJ1-1; perhaps TRBD1 as D (5 bases). This CDR3 region has 15 residues. Germline CDR1 and CDR2: MNHEY and SMNVEV (reference sequence). The V end lost 6 bases, the J end lost 3 bases, and 17 bases lay between the germline ends. CDR3 residues: CASSLTPQGYTEAFF. DNA of the CDR3: TGTGCCAGCAGCCTGACGCCTCAGGGATACACTGAAGCTTTCTTT.

V gene TRBV19 combines with J gene TRBJ1-1; D not certain. The CDR3 totals 11 residues. Trimming pared 3 bases from V and 6 bases from J, leaving 5 bases between. Germline V lookup: CDR1 LNHDA, CDR2 SQIVND (reference sequence). The CDR3 nucleotides read TGTGCCAGTAGTATCGATCCTGAAGCTTTCTTT. It yields the protein CASSIDPEAFF.

This clonotype was recorded once. The rearrangement joins TRBV19 to TRBJ2-2, with no clear D. V was pared by 1 base and J by 5 bases, with 5 bases between. Germline CDR1 and CDR2: LNHDA and SQIVND (reference sequence). The CDR3 runs to 13 residues. The CDR3 sequence: CASSIAVTGELFF. DNA for the CDR3: TGTGCCAGTAGTATAGCAGTGACCGGGGAGCTGTTTTTT.

The CDR3 reads CASSFGDDSNQPQHF. CDR3 in DNA: TGCGCCAGCAGCTTCGGGGATGATAGCAATCAGCCCCAGCATTTT. The V gene is TRBV5-1, the J gene TRBJ1-5; no clear D. The CDR3 runs to 15 residues. Germline CDR1 reads SGHRS; CDR2 reads YFSETQ. The germline V and J ends were trimmed by 2 bases and 0 bases, with 9 bases remaining between them.

This sequence joins TRBV5-1 and TRBJ2-1; 8 bases are shared with TRBD2. CDR1 is SGHRS, CDR2 YFSETQ, per germline. The junction had 8 bases not matched to a gene; V was cut back by 0 bases and J by 9 bases. CDR3 length: 15 residues. CDR3 sequence reads: CASSLASTSGGEQFF. The CDR3 nucleotides are TGCGCCAGCAGCTTGGCAAGTACTAGCGGCGGTGAGCAGTTCTTC.

V is TRBV28 and J is TRBJ1-1, with D unclear. CDR1 is MDHEN, CDR2 SYDVKM, per germline. The CDR3 spans 18 residues. Trimming took 4 bases from V and 4 from J, leaving 25 bases between them. The CDR3 loop is CASSYSSEWNPRGTEAFF. Here the CDR3 DNA reads TGTGCCAGCAGTTATTCAAGCGAGTGGAATCCACGGGGCACTGAAGCTTTCTTT.

The gene calls are TRBV29-1 and TRBJ2-1; 8 positions agree with TRBD2. In germline, CDR1 is SQVTM, CDR2 ANQGSEA. J was trimmed by 8 bases and V by 5 bases; bases with no gene match: 11. The CDR3 extends over 14 amino acids. The CDR3 loop is CSVIGTSSDDEQFF. The CDR3 coding sequence is TGCAGCGTTATAGGGACTAGTTCGGACGATGAGCAGTTCTTC.

CDR3 amino acids: CATSSGLSYEQYF. The CDR3 DNA is TGTGCCACCTCAAGCGGGCTTTCTTACGAGCAGTACTTC. The chain uses TRBV19 and TRBJ2-7, with a tentative D call TRBD2 (6 bases). The CDR3 is 13 amino acids. Germline V gives CDR1 LNHDA, CDR2 SQIVND (reference sequence). V shed 10 bases and J shed 4 bases, with 17 bases lying between them.

The chain employs TRBV6-1 and TRBJ2-3; D perhaps matches TRBD2 (5 bases). The V end was cut by 6 bases, the J end by 4 bases, with 20 bases between. Germline loops: CDR1 MNHNS, CDR2 SASEGT. This CDR3 spans 16 amino acids. The CDR3 DNA reads as TGTGCCAGCAGGGAGGTGTGGGGTTATACCCCAGATACGCAGTATTTT. Amino acid sequence: CASREVWGYTPDTQYF.

The chain joins TRBV7-8 to TRBJ2-7; 9 bases align to TRBD2. The J segment lost 6 bases and the V segment lost 8 bases, leaving 14 bases of the junction unmatched. Germline CDR1 is SGHVS and CDR2 is FQNEAQ. The CDR3 consists of 15 residues. CDR3 residues: CASLLRGREGPEQYF. The CDR3 nucleotides read TGTGCCAGCCTCCTTAGGGGGCGGGAGGGCCCCGAGCAGTACTTC.

The rearrangement joins TRBV7-2 to TRBJ2-7; D gene unclear. V was clipped by 4 bases and J by 4 bases, with 20 bases between them. The CDR3 runs 16 residues. Germline V gene data show CDR1 as SGHTA and CDR2 as FQGNSA. The CDR3 loop is CASSSTLAFGPYEQYF. In nucleotides, the CDR3 is TGTGCCAGCAGCTCTACTCTCGCCTTTGGCCCATACGAGCAGTACTTC.

This clonotype was observed a few times. The chain is built from TRBV5-1 and TRBJ1-1; TRBD1 matches 10 bases. V gave up 4 bases and J gave up 5 bases; unmatched junction bases: 5. The CDR3 is 14 residues long. In germline, CDR1 is SGHRS, CDR2 YFSETQ. CDR3 amino acids: CASSPGQGETEAFF. CDR3 in DNA: TGCGCCAGCAGCCCTGGACAGGGGGAAACTGAAGCTTTCTTT.

The CDR3 loop reads CASTRGTGYNEQFF. CDR3 nucleotides: TGTGCCAGCACCCGCGGGACGGGCTACAATGAGCAGTTCTTC. The chain joins TRBV13 to TRBJ2-1; perhaps TRBD2 as D (6 bases). V lost 7 bases and J lost 3, with 13 bases in between. This CDR3 is 14 amino acids long. CDR1 and CDR2 (germline): PRHDT, FYEKMQ (reference sequence).

The genes are TRBV27 and TRBJ2-1; TRBD1 might be the D (6 bases). V was clipped by 2 bases and J by 5 bases, with 7 bases between them. This CDR3 contains 13 residues. CDR1 is MNHEY and CDR2 is SMNVEV in the germline V gene (reference sequence). The CDR3 nucleotides read TGTGCCAGCAGTTTAAACAGGGACAATGAGCAGTTCTTC. As protein: CASSLNRDNEQFF.

The chain combines TRBV2 with TRBJ2-7; D possibly corresponds to TRBD1 (6 bases). V was cut by 0 bases and J by 5 bases, with 14 bases left in between. CDR3 length equals 15 residues. Germline V gene lookup returns CDR1 SNHLY and CDR2 FYNNEI. CDR3 sequence reads: CASSEARDTGDEQYF. The CDR3 DNA follows: TGTGCCAGCAGTGAAGCCCGGGACACCGGGGACGAGCAGTACTTC.

The chain joins TRBV7-2 to TRBJ1-1, with no clear D. The CDR3 is 13 amino acids. Germline V gives CDR1 SGHTA, CDR2 FQGNSA. The germline V and J ends were trimmed by 1 base and 5 bases, with 8 bases remaining between them. CDR3 loop: CASSLGELTEAFF. The CDR3 nucleotides read TGTGCCAGCAGCTTAGGGGAATTAACTGAAGCTTTCTTT.

This chain links TRBV4-1 with TRBJ1-1; 7 bases line up with TRBD1. The germline V gene encodes CDR1 MGHRA and CDR2 YSYEKL. The CDR3 contains 17 residues. Unmatched junction bases numbered 14, after V lost 4 bases and J lost 3 bases. The DNA for the CDR3 is TGCGCCAGCAGCCCTGAGGGGGCCTCTGAGGAGGACACTGAAGCTTTCTTT. Protein product: CASSPEGASEEDTEAFF.